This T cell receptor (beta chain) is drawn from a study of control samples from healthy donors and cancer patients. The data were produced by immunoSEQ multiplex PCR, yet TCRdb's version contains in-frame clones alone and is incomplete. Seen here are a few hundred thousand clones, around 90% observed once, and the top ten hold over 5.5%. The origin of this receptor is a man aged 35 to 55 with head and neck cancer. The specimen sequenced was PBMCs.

The CDR3 sequence: CASSKRGQETQYF. The CDR3 nucleotides are TGTGCCAGTAGTAAGAGGGGACAAGAGACCCAGTACTTC. The rearrangement uses TRBV19 and TRBJ2-5; tentatively, D is TRBD1 or TRBD2 (5 bases each). The CDR3 has 13 amino acids. V lost 4 bases to trimming and J lost 2 bases, with 8 bases between them. Germline CDR1 is LNHDA and CDR2 is SQIVND (reference sequence).